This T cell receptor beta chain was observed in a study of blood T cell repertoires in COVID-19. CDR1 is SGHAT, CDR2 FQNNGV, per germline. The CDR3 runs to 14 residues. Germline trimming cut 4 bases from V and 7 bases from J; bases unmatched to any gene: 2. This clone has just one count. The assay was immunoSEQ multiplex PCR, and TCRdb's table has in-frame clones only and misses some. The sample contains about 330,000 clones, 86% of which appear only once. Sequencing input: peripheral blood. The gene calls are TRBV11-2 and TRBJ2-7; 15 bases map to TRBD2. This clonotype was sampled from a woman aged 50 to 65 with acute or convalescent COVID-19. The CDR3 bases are TGTGCCAGCAGCTCCGGGACTAGCGGGGGGGAGCAGTACTTC. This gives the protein CASSSGTSGGEQYF.